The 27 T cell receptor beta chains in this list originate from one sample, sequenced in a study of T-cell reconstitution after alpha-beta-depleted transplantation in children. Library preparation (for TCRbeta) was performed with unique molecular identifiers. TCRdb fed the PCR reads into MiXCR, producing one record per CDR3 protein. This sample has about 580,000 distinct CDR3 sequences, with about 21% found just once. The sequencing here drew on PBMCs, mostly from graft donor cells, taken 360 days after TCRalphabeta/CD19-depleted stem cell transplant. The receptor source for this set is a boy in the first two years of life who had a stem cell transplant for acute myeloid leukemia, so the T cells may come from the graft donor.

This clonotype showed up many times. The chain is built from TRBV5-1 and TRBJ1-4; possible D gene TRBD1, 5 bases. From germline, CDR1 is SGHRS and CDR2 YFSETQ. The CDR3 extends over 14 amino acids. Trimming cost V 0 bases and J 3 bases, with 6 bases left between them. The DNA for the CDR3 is TGCGCCAGCAGCTTGGGACAGCCTAATGAAAAACTGTTTTTT. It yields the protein CASSLGQPNEKLFF.

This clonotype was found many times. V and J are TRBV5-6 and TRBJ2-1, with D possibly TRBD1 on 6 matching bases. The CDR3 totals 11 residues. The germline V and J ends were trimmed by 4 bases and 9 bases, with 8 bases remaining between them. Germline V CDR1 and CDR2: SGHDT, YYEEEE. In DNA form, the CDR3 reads TGTGCCAGCAGCGTAGGGGGTGAGCAGTTCTTC. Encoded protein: CASSVGGEQFF. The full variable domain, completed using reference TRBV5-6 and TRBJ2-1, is DAGVTQSPTHLIKTRGQQVTLRCSPKSGHDTVSWYQQALGQGPQFIFQYYEEEERQRGNFPDRFSGHQFPNYSSELNVNALLLGDSALYLCASSVGGEQFFGPGTRLTVL.

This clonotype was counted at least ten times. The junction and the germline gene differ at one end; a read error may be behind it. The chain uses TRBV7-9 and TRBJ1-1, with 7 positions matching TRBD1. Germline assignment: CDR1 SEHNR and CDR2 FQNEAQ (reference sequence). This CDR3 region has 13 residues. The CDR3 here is CASQDRVKTEAFF. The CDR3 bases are TGTGCCAGCCAAGACAGGGTGAAAACTGAAGCTTTCTTT.

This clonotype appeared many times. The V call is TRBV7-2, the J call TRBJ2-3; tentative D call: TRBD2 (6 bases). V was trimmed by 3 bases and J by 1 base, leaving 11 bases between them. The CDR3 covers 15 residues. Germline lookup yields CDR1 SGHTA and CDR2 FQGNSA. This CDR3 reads CASSLAPGGTDTQYF. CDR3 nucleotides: TGTGCCAGCAGCTTGGCTCCGGGGGGCACAGATACGCAGTATTTT.

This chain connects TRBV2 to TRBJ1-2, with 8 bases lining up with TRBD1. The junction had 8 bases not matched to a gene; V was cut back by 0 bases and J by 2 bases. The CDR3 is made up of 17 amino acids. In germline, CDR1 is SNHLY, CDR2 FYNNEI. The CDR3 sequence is CASSEAYRTGLNYGYTF. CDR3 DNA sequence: TGTGCCAGCAGTGAAGCGTATCGGACAGGGCTGAACTATGGCTACACCTTC. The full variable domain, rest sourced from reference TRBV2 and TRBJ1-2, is EPEVTQTPSHQVTQMGQEVILRCVPISNHLYFYWYRQILGQKVEFLVSFYNNEISEKSEIFDDQFSVERPDGSNFTLKIRSTKLEDSAMYFCASSEAYRTGLNYGYTFGSGTRLTVV.

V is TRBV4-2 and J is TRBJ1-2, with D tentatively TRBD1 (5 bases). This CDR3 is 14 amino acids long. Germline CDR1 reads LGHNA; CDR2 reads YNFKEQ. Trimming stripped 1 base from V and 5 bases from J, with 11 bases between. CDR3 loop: CASSQGDTGYGYTF. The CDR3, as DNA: TGTGCCAGCAGCCAAGGCGATACAGGTTATGGCTACACCTTC.

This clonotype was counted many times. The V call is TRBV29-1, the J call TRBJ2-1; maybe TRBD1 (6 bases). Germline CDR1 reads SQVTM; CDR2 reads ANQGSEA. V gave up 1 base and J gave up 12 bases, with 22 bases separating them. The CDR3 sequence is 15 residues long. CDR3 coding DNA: TGCAGCGTTGAAGGAAGGGGAACAGGGCGGTCGGGGCAGTTCTTC. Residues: CSVEGRGTGRSGQFF.

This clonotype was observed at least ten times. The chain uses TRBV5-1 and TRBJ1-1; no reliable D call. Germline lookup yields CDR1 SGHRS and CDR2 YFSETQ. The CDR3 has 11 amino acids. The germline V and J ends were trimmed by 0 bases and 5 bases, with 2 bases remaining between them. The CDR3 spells CASSLGTEAFF. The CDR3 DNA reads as TGCGCCAGCAGCTTGGGGACTGAAGCTTTCTTT. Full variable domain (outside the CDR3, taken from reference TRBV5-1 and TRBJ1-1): KAGVTQTPRYLIKTRGQQVTLSCSPISGHRSVSWYQQTPGQGLQFLFEYFSETQRNKGNFPGRFSGRQFSNSRSEMNVSTLELGDSALYLCASSLGTEAFFGQGTRLTVV.

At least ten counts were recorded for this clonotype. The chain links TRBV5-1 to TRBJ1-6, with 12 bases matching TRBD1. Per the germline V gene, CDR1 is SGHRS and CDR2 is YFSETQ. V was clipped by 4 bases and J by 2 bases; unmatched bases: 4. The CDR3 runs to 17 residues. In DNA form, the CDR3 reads TGCGCCAGCAGCCATGGGACAGGGGGCGCCTATAATTCACCCCTCCACTTT. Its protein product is CASSHGTGGAYNSPLHF. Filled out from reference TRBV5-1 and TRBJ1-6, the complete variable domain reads KAGVTQTPRYLIKTRGQQVTLSCSPISGHRSVSWYQQTPGQGLQFLFEYFSETQRNKGNFPGRFSGRQFSNSRSEMNVSTLELGDSALYLCASSHGTGGAYNSPLHFGNGTRLTVT.

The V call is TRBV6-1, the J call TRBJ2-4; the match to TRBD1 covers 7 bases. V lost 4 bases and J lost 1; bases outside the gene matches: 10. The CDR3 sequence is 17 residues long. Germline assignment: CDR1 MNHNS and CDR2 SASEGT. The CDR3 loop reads CASSADRVAMAKNIQYF. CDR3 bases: TGTGCCAGCAGTGCCGACAGGGTAGCTATGGCCAAAAACATTCAGTACTTC.

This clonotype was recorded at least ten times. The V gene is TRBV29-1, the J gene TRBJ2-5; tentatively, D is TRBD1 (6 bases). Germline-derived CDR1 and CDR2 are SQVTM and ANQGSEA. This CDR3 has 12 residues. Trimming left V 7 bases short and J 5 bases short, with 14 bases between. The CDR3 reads CSARGLWETQYF. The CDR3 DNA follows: TGCAGCGCCAGGGGTTTGTGGGAGACCCAGTACTTC.

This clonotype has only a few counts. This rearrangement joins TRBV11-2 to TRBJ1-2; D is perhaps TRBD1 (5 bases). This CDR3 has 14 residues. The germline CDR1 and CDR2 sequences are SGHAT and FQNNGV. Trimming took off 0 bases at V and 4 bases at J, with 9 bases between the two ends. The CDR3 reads CASSLEGEGYGYTF. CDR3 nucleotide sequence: TGTGCCAGCAGCTTAGAGGGGGAGGGCTATGGCTACACCTTC.

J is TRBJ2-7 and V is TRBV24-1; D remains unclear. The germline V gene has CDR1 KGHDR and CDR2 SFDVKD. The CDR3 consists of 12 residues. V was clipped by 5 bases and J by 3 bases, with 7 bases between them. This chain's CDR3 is CATSVDGYEQYF. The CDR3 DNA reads TGTGCCACCAGTGTGGACGGCTACGAGCAGTACTTC.

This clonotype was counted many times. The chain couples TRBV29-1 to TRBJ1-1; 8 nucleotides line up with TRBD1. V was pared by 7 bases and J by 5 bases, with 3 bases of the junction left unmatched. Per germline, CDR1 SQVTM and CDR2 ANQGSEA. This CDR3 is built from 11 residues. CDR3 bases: TGCAGCGCTCACAGGGGGACTGAAGCTTTCTTT. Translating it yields CSAHRGTEAFF.

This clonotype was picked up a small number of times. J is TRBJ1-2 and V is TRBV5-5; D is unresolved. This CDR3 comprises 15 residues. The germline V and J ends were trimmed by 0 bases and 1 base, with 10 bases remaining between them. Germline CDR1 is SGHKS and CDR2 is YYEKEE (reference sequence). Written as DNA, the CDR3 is TGTGCCAGCAGCTTGGGAGTGTCAGTTAACTATGGCTACACCTTC. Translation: CASSLGVSVNYGYTF.

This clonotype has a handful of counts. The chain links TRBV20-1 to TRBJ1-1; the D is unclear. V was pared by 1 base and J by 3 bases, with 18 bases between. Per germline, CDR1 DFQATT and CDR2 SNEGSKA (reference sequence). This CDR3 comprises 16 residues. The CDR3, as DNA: TGCAGTGCTAGAGTTGGCTGGGGAGGGTCGGACACTGAAGCTTTCTTT. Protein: CSARVGWGGSDTEAFF.

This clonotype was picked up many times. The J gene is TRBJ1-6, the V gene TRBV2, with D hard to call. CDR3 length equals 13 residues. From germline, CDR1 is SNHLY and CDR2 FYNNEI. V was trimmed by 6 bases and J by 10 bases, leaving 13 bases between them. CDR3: CASRPGRESPLHF. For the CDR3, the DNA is TGTGCCAGCAGGCCCGGAAGGGAGTCACCCCTCCACTTT.

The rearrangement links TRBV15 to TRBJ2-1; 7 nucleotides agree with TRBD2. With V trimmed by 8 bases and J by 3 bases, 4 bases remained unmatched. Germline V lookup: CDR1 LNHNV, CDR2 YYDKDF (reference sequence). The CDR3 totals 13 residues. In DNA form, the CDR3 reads TGTGCCACCGGGCGGGAGAGCTACAATGAGCAGTTCTTC. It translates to CATGRESYNEQFF.

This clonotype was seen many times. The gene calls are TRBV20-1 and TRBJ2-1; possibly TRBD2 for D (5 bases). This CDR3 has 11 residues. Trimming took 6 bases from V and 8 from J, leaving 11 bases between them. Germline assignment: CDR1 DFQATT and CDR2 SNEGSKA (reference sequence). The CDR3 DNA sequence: TGCAGTGCGGATCTAGCAGATGAGCAGTTCTTC. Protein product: CSADLADEQFF.

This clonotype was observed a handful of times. As DNA, the CDR3 is TGTGCCAGCAGTAAGGACAGGTTGAACACTGAAGCTTTCTTT. It translates to CASSKDRLNTEAFF. The V call is TRBV12-3 or TRBV12-4, the J call TRBJ1-1; 7 bases match TRBD1. J lost 0 bases, V lost 5 bases, and 3 bases had no gene match. The CDR3 spans 14 residues.

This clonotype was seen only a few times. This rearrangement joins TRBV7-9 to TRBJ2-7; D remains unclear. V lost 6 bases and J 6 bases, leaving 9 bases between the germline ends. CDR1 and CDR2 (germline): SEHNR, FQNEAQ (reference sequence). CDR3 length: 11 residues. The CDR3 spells CASSDTGEQYF. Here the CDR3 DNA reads TGTGCCAGCAGTGATACTGGCGAGCAGTACTTC.

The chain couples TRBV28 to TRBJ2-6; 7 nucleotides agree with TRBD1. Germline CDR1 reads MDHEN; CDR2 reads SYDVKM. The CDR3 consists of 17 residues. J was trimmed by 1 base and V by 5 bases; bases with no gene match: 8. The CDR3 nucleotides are TGTGCCAGCAGTGCCCCGGGACAGCCGTCTGGGGCCAACGTCCTGACTTTC. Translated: CASSAPGQPSGANVLTF.

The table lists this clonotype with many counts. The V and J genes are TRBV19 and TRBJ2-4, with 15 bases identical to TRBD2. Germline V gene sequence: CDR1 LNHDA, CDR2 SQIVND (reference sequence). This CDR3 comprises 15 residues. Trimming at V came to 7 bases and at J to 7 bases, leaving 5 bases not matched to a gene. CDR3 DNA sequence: TGTGCCAGTAACGGACTAGCGGGGGGGCCGAACATTCAGTACTTC. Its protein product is CASNGLAGGPNIQYF. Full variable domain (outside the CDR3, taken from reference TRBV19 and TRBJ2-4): DGGITQSPKYLFRKEGQNVTLSCEQNLNHDAMYWYRQDPGQGLRLIYYSQIVNDFQKGDIAEGYSVSREKKESFPLTVTSAQKNPTAFYLCASNGLAGGPNIQYFGAGTRLSVL.

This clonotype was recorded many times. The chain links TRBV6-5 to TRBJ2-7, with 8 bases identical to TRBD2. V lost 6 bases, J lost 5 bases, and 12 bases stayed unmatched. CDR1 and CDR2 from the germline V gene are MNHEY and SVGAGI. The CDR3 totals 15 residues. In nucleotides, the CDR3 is TGTGCCAGCAGCCCTAGGACTAGCTTAATCAACGAGCAGTACTTC. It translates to CASSPRTSLINEQYF.

As DNA, the CDR3 is TGTGCCAGCCAGAGGGGTTGGGCTACTAGCACAGATACGCAGTATTTT. It yields the protein CASQRGWATSTDTQYF. The chain couples TRBV2 to TRBJ2-3; D could derive from TRBD1 or TRBD2 (5 bases each). With 8 bases removed from V and 0 bases from J, the gap between germline ends came to 18 bases. CDR3 length: 16 amino acids. The germline V gene encodes CDR1 SNHLY and CDR2 FYNNEI.

DNA of the CDR3: TGCAGTGCAACGGACAGGAACAATGAGCAGTTCTTC. It translates to CSATDRNNEQFF. The J gene is TRBJ2-1, the V gene TRBV20-1; TRBD1 matches 7 bases. This CDR3 region has 12 residues. With 6 bases clipped from V and 5 bases from J, the junction kept 4 bases outside the gene matches. The V gene's germline CDR1 is DFQATT and CDR2 SNEGSKA (reference sequence).

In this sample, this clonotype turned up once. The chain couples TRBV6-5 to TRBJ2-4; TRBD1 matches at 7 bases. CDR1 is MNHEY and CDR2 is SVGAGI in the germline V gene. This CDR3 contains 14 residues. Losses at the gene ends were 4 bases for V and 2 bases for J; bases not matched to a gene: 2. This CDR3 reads CASSWGQSKNIQYF. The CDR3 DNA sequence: TGTGCCAGCAGTTGGGGACAGTCCAAAAACATTCAGTACTTC.